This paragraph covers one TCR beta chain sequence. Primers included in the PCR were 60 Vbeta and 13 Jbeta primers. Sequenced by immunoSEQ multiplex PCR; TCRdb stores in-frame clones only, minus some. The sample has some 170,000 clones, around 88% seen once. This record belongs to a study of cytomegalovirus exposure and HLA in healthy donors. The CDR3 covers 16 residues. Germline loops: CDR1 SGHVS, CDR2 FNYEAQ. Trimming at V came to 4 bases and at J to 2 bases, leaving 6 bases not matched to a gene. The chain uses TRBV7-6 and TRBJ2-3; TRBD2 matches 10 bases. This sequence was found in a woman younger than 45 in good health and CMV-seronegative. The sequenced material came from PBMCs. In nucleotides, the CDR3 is TGTGCCAGCAGCTCCCTAGCGGGGGAAGCCACAGATACGCAGTATTTT. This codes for CASSSLAGEATDTQYF.